The text below deals with one T cell receptor beta chain. Sequencing was performed with immunoSEQ multiplex PCR; in TCRdb, only in-frame clones are kept and a portion is missing. The repertoire includes approximately 29,000 clones, around three quarters of them detected once, and about 15% sits in the top ten. CDR3 length: 12 amino acids. Germline assignment: CDR1 SQVTM and CDR2 ANQGSEA. V was trimmed by 6 bases and J by 0 bases, leaving 8 bases between them. The data originate from a study of OX40 agonist ivuxolimab in advanced cancers. The sequence derives from an adult with an advanced solid tumor such as melanoma, head and neck, liver or kidney cancer. The starting material was CD4+ or CD8+ T cells sorted from blood, obtained in a trial of the OX40 agonist ivuxolimab. The V call is TRBV29-1, the J call TRBJ1-1; D unresolved. The CDR3: CSVSYMNTEAFF. The CDR3 region has the DNA TGCAGCGTCAGTTATATGAACACTGAAGCTTTCTTT.